Listed below are T cell receptor beta chains from one sample, sequenced in a study of a mutant IDH1 vaccine in newly diagnosed glioma. Sequenced by immunoSEQ multiplex PCR; TCRdb stores in-frame clones only, minus some. The repertoire consists of about 34,000 clones, with around 83% occurring once and the leading ten covering approximately 9.4%. The sample here was peripheral blood mononuclear cells (PBMCs), taken from a glioma patient treated with radiotherapy, temozolomide or both. These receptors all stem from a man between 50 and 59 years old with glioma. Some clones in this sample may be carry-over from other donors' samples. Each CDR3 is given with its conserved first and last residue. Fields, in order: CDR3 protein, CDR3 DNA, CDR3 length, V gene, D gene, J gene, clone size. D genes are given only for firm matches. The listing skips clone size in some rows; elsewhere it reads once, few, many or a size class.

cdr3_aa: CASSLAGEQYF
cdr3_nt: TGTGCCAGCAGCTTGGCGGGCGAGCAGTACTTC
cdr3_length: 11
v_call: TRBV5-8
d_call: -
j_call: TRBJ2-7
clone_size: once

cdr3_aa: CASSSTSGSKNEQFF
cdr3_nt: TGTGCCAGCAGCTCGACTAGCGGGAGTAAGAATGAGCAGTTCTTC
cdr3_length: 15
v_call: TRBV7-9
d_call: TRBD2
j_call: TRBJ2-1
clone_size: -

cdr3_aa: CASRGLRGRGYEQYF
cdr3_nt: TGTGCCAGTAGGGGATTGAGGGGTAGGGGCTACGAGCAGTACTTC
cdr3_length: 15
v_call: TRBV19
d_call: -
j_call: TRBJ2-7
clone_size: -

cdr3_aa: CASSQGQGGNSPLHF
cdr3_nt: TGTGCCAGCAGCCAGGGACAGGGAGGAAATTCACCCCTCCACTTT
cdr3_length: 15
v_call: TRBV7-9
d_call: TRBD1
j_call: TRBJ1-6
clone_size: few

cdr3_aa: CASSALEKLFF
cdr3_nt: TGTGCCAGCAGTGCGCTCGAAAAACTGTTTTTT
cdr3_length: 11
v_call: TRBV25-1
d_call: -
j_call: TRBJ1-4
clone_size: -

cdr3_aa: CASSLFRTSGANVLTF
cdr3_nt: TGTGCCAGCAGCTTATTTCGAACTTCTGGGGCCAACGTCCTGACTTTC
cdr3_length: 16
v_call: TRBV7-9
d_call: -
j_call: TRBJ2-6
clone_size: -

cdr3_aa: CASSLAGLNEQFF
cdr3_nt: TGTGCCAGCAGTCTAGCGGGACTCAATGAGCAGTTCTTC
cdr3_length: 13
v_call: TRBV14
d_call: TRBD2
j_call: TRBJ2-1
clone_size: -

cdr3_aa: CASSLRDQPQHF
cdr3_nt: TGTGCCAGCAGCTTACGAGATCAGCCCCAGCATTTT
cdr3_length: 12
v_call: TRBV5-8
d_call: -
j_call: TRBJ1-5
clone_size: -

cdr3_aa: CSAGEVHEQYF
cdr3_nt: TGCAGTGCCGGTGAGGTCCACGAGCAGTACTTC
cdr3_length: 11
v_call: TRBV20-1
d_call: -
j_call: TRBJ2-7
clone_size: -

cdr3_aa: CASSGWGRLNEKLFF
cdr3_nt: TGTGCCAGCAGCGGTTGGGGACGGTTAAATGAAAAACTGTTTTTT
cdr3_length: 15
v_call: TRBV7-9
d_call: -
j_call: TRBJ1-4
clone_size: once

cdr3_aa: CARGPQGFNNEAFF
cdr3_nt: TGTGCCAGAGGACCTCAGGGATTTAATAATGAAGCTTTCTTT
cdr3_length: 14
v_call: TRBV6-4
d_call: -
j_call: TRBJ1-1
clone_size: -

cdr3_aa: CASSSTPLAGTGELFF
cdr3_nt: TGTGCCAGCAGCTCCACCCCGCTAGCGGGTACCGGGGAGCTGTTTTTT
cdr3_length: 16
v_call: TRBV7-9
d_call: TRBD2
j_call: TRBJ2-2
clone_size: -

cdr3_aa: CAISESPAEAFF
cdr3_nt: TGTGCCATCAGTGAGTCTCCGGCTGAAGCTTTCTTT
cdr3_length: 12
v_call: TRBV10-3
d_call: -
j_call: TRBJ1-1
clone_size: few

cdr3_aa: CASSPQRGSGANVLTF
cdr3_nt: TGTGCCAGCAGCCCCCAACGAGGCTCTGGGGCCAACGTCCTGACTTTC
cdr3_length: 16
v_call: TRBV5-4
d_call: -
j_call: TRBJ2-6
clone_size: -

cdr3_aa: CASSFEGVGAFF
cdr3_nt: TGTGCCAGCAGCTTCGAGGGGGTTGGGGCTTTCTTT
cdr3_length: 12
v_call: TRBV7-2
d_call: -
j_call: TRBJ1-1
clone_size: few

cdr3_aa: CASSPIGQRGELFF
cdr3_nt: TGTGCCAGCAGCCCTATCGGCCAACGCGGGGAGCTGTTTTTT
cdr3_length: 14
v_call: TRBV4-2
d_call: -
j_call: TRBJ2-2
clone_size: -

cdr3_aa: CASSSGASALLSYNEQFF
cdr3_nt: TGTGCCAGCAGCTCGGGGGCCAGCGCCCTACTTTCCTACAATGAGCAGTTCTTC
cdr3_length: 18
v_call: TRBV5-6
d_call: -
j_call: TRBJ2-1
clone_size: -

cdr3_aa: CASSQRRDTGELFF
cdr3_nt: TGTGCCAGCAGCCAAAGAAGGGACACCGGGGAGCTGTTTTTT
cdr3_length: 14
v_call: TRBV7-9
d_call: -
j_call: TRBJ2-2
clone_size: -

cdr3_aa: CASRDIFKGTSGDNEQFF
cdr3_nt: TGCGCCAGCAGGGATATCTTCAAGGGGACTAGCGGGGACAATGAGCAGTTCTTC
cdr3_length: 18
v_call: TRBV4-1
d_call: TRBD2
j_call: TRBJ2-1
clone_size: -

cdr3_aa: CASSIEGSGTLFSPFNTQYF
cdr3_nt: TGTGCCAGTAGTATAGAAGGTAGCGGGACACTATTCTCCCCTTTTAATACGCAGTATTTT
cdr3_length: 20
v_call: TRBV19
d_call: TRBD2
j_call: TRBJ2-3
clone_size: -

cdr3_aa: CASSAGRFDDTQYF
cdr3_nt: TGTGCCAGCAGTGCCGGGCGGTTTGATGATACGCAGTATTTT
cdr3_length: 14
v_call: TRBV6-4
d_call: -
j_call: TRBJ2-3
clone_size: -

cdr3_aa: CASSSSGTINNEQFF
cdr3_nt: TGTGCCAGCAGCTCCTCCGGGACTATTAACAATGAGCAGTTCTTC
cdr3_length: 15
v_call: TRBV7-2
d_call: TRBD2
j_call: TRBJ2-1
clone_size: -

cdr3_aa: CASMMQGVAHETQYF
cdr3_nt: TGTGCCAGCATGATGCAGGGGGTCGCTCATGAGACCCAGTACTTC
cdr3_length: 15
v_call: TRBV5-4
d_call: TRBD1
j_call: TRBJ2-5
clone_size: -

cdr3_aa: CASSFTGRSTDTQYF
cdr3_nt: TGTGCCAGCAGCTTCACCGGGAGGAGCACAGATACGCAGTATTTT
cdr3_length: 15
v_call: TRBV5-4
d_call: TRBD2
j_call: TRBJ2-3
clone_size: -

cdr3_aa: CASSKGFRRGYTF
cdr3_nt: TGTGCCAGCAGCAAAGGTTTTCGACGAGGCTACACCTTC
cdr3_length: 13
v_call: TRBV21-1
d_call: -
j_call: TRBJ1-2
clone_size: -

cdr3_aa: CASSYSTSGSYEQYF
cdr3_nt: TGTGCCAGCAGTTACTCGACTAGCGGCTCCTACGAGCAGTACTTC
cdr3_length: 15
v_call: TRBV6-5
d_call: TRBD2
j_call: TRBJ2-7
clone_size: -

cdr3_aa: CASSLEGNEQYF
cdr3_nt: TGCGCCAGCAGCTTGGAAGGAAACGAGCAGTACTTC
cdr3_length: 12
v_call: TRBV5-1
d_call: -
j_call: TRBJ2-7
clone_size: -

cdr3_aa: CASSPGSTGELFF
cdr3_nt: TGTGCCAGCAGCCCAGGGAGCACCGGGGAGCTGTTTTTT
cdr3_length: 13
v_call: TRBV11-2
d_call: -
j_call: TRBJ2-2
clone_size: -

cdr3_aa: CASSETLLNSGLNTEAFF
cdr3_nt: TGTGCCAGCAGCGAAACCCTTCTAAATTCAGGGCTAAACACTGAAGCTTTCTTT
cdr3_length: 18
v_call: TRBV9
d_call: -
j_call: TRBJ1-1
clone_size: -

cdr3_aa: CASSPPSNYGYTF
cdr3_nt: TGTGCCAGCAGCCCTCCATCGAACTATGGCTACACCTTC
cdr3_length: 13
v_call: TRBV7-9
d_call: -
j_call: TRBJ1-2
clone_size: -

cdr3_aa: CASSLGAQETQYF
cdr3_nt: TGTGCCAGCAGCTTGGGGGCCCAAGAGACCCAGTACTTC
cdr3_length: 13
v_call: TRBV7-9
d_call: -
j_call: TRBJ2-5
clone_size: -

cdr3_aa: CASSPRVATDTQYF
cdr3_nt: TGTGCCAGCAGCCCAAGGGTAGCCACAGATACGCAGTATTTT
cdr3_length: 14
v_call: TRBV9
d_call: -
j_call: TRBJ2-3
clone_size: -

cdr3_aa: CASSQDLRGLGTEAFF
cdr3_nt: TGTGCCAGCAGCCAGGATCTGCGGGGGCTTGGGACCGAAGCTTTCTTT
cdr3_length: 16
v_call: TRBV16
d_call: -
j_call: TRBJ1-1
clone_size: -

cdr3_aa: CASRTASADNEQFF
cdr3_nt: TGTGCCAGCAGGACAGCCTCCGCTGACAATGAGCAGTTCTTC
cdr3_length: 14
v_call: TRBV7-9
d_call: -
j_call: TRBJ2-1
clone_size: few

cdr3_aa: CASSSIGSGTEQYF
cdr3_nt: TGTGCCAGCAGTTCAATCGGGTCAGGAACCGAGCAGTACTTC
cdr3_length: 14
v_call: TRBV7-9
d_call: -
j_call: TRBJ2-7
clone_size: -

cdr3_aa: CASSLHYTGELFF
cdr3_nt: TGTGCCAGCAGCCTCCACTACACCGGGGAGCTGTTTTTT
cdr3_length: 13
v_call: TRBV6-6
d_call: -
j_call: TRBJ2-2
clone_size: -

cdr3_aa: CASSGGGTEAFF
cdr3_nt: TGTGCCAGCAGCGGCGGAGGCACTGAAGCTTTCTTT
cdr3_length: 12
v_call: TRBV9
d_call: -
j_call: TRBJ1-1
clone_size: once

cdr3_aa: CASTLDSFLFPQHF
cdr3_nt: TGTGCCAGCACCTTGGACAGCTTCCTCTTTCCCCAGCATTTT
cdr3_length: 14
v_call: TRBV2
d_call: -
j_call: TRBJ1-5
clone_size: -

cdr3_aa: CASRGQQPINYGYTF
cdr3_nt: TGTGCCAGCAGAGGACAGCAACCAATTAACTATGGCTACACCTTC
cdr3_length: 15
v_call: TRBV6-1
d_call: -
j_call: TRBJ1-2
clone_size: -

cdr3_aa: CASSEAQGRSYEQYF
cdr3_nt: TGTGCCAGCAGTGAAGCGCAGGGCAGGTCCTACGAGCAGTACTTC
cdr3_length: 15
v_call: TRBV2
d_call: -
j_call: TRBJ2-7
clone_size: -

cdr3_aa: CASSLGVFTRATDTQYF
cdr3_nt: TGTGCCAGCAGCTTAGGAGTATTTACGAGGGCTACAGATACGCAGTATTTT
cdr3_length: 17
v_call: TRBV7-2
d_call: -
j_call: TRBJ2-3
clone_size: once

cdr3_aa: CASSTVGRQDNEQFF
cdr3_nt: TGTGCCAGCAGCACGGTGGGCAGACAAGACAATGAGCAGTTCTTC
cdr3_length: 15
v_call: TRBV5-6
d_call: -
j_call: TRBJ2-1
clone_size: -

cdr3_aa: CASSLSISGNTIYF
cdr3_nt: TGTGCCAGCAGCTTATCTATCTCTGGAAACACCATATATTTT
cdr3_length: 14
v_call: TRBV7-9
d_call: -
j_call: TRBJ1-3
clone_size: -

cdr3_aa: CASSVEGVRTEEQYF
cdr3_nt: TGTGCCAGCAGCGTAGAGGGGGTGCGTACGGAGGAGCAGTACTTC
cdr3_length: 15
v_call: TRBV9
d_call: -
j_call: TRBJ2-7
clone_size: -

cdr3_aa: CASSQQGLTYNEQFF
cdr3_nt: TGTGCCAGCAGTCAACAGGGGCTGACCTACAATGAGCAGTTCTTC
cdr3_length: 15
v_call: TRBV7-9
d_call: TRBD1
j_call: TRBJ2-1
clone_size: few

cdr3_aa: CASSLRTSGYYNEQFF
cdr3_nt: TGTGCCAGCAGCCTCCGGACTAGCGGATACTACAATGAGCAGTTCTTC
cdr3_length: 16
v_call: TRBV14
d_call: TRBD2
j_call: TRBJ2-1
clone_size: -

cdr3_aa: CASSLEGGIYNEQFF
cdr3_nt: TGTGCCAGTAGTCTAGAAGGGGGCATCTACAATGAGCAGTTCTTC
cdr3_length: 15
v_call: TRBV19
d_call: TRBD1
j_call: TRBJ2-1
clone_size: -

cdr3_aa: CASRGRRVENIQYF
cdr3_nt: TGTGCCAGCAGAGGACGCCGAGTGGAAAACATTCAGTACTTC
cdr3_length: 14
v_call: TRBV2
d_call: -
j_call: TRBJ2-4
clone_size: -

cdr3_aa: CASGPGMTNTEAFF
cdr3_nt: TGTGCTAGTGGTCCCGGGATGACGAACACTGAAGCTTTCTTT
cdr3_length: 14
v_call: TRBV12-5
d_call: -
j_call: TRBJ1-1
clone_size: few

cdr3_aa: CASSLDGGRTEAFF
cdr3_nt: TGTGCCAGCAGCTTAGATGGGGGGCGAACTGAAGCTTTCTTT
cdr3_length: 14
v_call: TRBV7-2
d_call: -
j_call: TRBJ1-1
clone_size: few

cdr3_aa: CASSYSNRNTIYF
cdr3_nt: TGTGCCAGCAGTTACTCGAACAGAAACACCATATATTTT
cdr3_length: 13
v_call: TRBV6-5
d_call: -
j_call: TRBJ1-3
clone_size: -

cdr3_aa: CAWSPQGSSYNEQFF
cdr3_nt: TGTGCCTGGAGTCCTCAGGGGAGCTCCTACAATGAGCAGTTCTTC
cdr3_length: 15
v_call: TRBV30
d_call: -
j_call: TRBJ2-1
clone_size: -

cdr3_aa: CASSLRAGGTALEREKLFF
cdr3_nt: TGTGCCAGCAGCTTACGGGCTGGGGGAACGGCGCTTGAACGAGAAAAACTGTTTTTT
cdr3_length: 19
v_call: TRBV7-9
d_call: -
j_call: TRBJ1-4
clone_size: -

cdr3_aa: CASSSEANVLTF
cdr3_nt: TGTGCCAGCAGCTCCGAGGCCAACGTCCTGACTTTC
cdr3_length: 12
v_call: TRBV9
d_call: -
j_call: TRBJ2-6
clone_size: -

cdr3_aa: CASSPVDRDF
cdr3_nt: TGTGCCAGCTCACCAGTGGACCGGGATTTT
cdr3_length: 10
v_call: TRBV18
d_call: -
j_call: TRBJ1-5
clone_size: few